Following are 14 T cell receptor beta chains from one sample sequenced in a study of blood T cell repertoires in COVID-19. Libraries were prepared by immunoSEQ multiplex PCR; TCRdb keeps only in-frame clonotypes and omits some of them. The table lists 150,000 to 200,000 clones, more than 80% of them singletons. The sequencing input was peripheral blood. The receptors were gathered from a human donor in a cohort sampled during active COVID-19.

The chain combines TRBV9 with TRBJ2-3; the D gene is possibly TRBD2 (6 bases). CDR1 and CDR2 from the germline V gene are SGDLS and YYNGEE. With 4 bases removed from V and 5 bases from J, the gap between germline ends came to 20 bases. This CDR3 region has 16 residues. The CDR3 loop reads CASSPRGPGVQDTQYF. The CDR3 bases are TGTGCCAGCAGCCCCCGGGGCCCGGGAGTACAAGATACGCAGTATTTT.

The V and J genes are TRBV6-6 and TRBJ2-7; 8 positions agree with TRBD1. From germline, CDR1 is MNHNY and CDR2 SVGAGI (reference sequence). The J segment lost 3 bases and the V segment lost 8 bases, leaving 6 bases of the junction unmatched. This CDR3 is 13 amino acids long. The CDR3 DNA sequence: TGTGCCAGCTACACAGGGGGGAACTACGAGCAGTACTTC. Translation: CASYTGGNYEQYF.

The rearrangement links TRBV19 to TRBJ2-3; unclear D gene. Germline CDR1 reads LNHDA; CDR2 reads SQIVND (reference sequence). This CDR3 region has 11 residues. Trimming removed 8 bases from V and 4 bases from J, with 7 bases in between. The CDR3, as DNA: TGTGCCAGTTACTTAGCAGATACGCAGTATTTT. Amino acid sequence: CASYLADTQYF.

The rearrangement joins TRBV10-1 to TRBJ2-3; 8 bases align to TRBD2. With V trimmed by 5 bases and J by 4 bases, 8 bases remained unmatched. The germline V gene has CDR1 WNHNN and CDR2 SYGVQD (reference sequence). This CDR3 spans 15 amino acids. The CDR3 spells CASSSVQREPDTQYF. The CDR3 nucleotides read TGCGCCAGCAGTTCGGTCCAGCGGGAGCCAGATACGCAGTATTTT.

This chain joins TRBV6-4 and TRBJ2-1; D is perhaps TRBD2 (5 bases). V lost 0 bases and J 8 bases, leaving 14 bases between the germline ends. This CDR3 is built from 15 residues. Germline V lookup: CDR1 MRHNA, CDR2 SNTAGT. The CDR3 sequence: CASSDSEGSNDEQFF. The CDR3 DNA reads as TGTGCCAGCAGTGACTCCGAGGGCTCCAACGATGAGCAGTTCTTC.

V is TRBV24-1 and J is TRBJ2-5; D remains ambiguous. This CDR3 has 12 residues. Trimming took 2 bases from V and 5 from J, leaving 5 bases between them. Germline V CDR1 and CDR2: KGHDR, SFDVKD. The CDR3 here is CATSDSSETQYF. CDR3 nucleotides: TGTGCCACCAGTGATTCTTCGGAGACCCAGTACTTC.

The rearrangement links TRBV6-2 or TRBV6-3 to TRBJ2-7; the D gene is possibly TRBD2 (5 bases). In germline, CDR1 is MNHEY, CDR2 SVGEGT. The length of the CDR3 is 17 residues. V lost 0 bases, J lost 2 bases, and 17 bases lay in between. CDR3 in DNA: TGTGCCAGCAGTTACTCGAGTGCGAGGGTAGGCCCCTACGAGCAGTACTTC. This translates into CASSYSSARVGPYEQYF.

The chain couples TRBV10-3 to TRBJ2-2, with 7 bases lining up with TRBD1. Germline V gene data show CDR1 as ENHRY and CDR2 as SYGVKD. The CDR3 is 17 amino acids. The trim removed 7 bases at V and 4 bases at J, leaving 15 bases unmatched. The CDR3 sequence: CAITHTRQGKFTGELFF. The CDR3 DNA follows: TGTGCCATCACTCACACCCGACAGGGCAAGTTCACCGGGGAGCTGTTTTTT.

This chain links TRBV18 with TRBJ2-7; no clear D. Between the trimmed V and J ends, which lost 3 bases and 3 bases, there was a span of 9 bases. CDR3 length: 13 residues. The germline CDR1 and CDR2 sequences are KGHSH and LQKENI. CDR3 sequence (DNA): TGTGCCAGCTCACCTTCTGGCGGCTACGAGCAGTACTTC. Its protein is CASSPSGGYEQYF.

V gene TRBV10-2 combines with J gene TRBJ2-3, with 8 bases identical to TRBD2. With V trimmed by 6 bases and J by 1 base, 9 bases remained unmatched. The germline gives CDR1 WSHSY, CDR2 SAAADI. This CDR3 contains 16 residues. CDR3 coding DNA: TGCGCCAGCAGAGATGCAGCGGGGGTAGGCACAGATACGCAGTATTTT. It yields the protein CASRDAAGVGTDTQYF.

The CDR3 loop reads CASSYSLARNEKLFF. DNA for the CDR3: TGTGCCAGCAGTTACTCGCTGGCCCGAAATGAAAAACTGTTTTTT. The chain carries TRBV6-5 and TRBJ1-4; D call uncertain. V lost 0 bases and J lost 5, with 10 bases in between. CDR1 is MNHEY and CDR2 is SVGAGI in the germline V gene. The CDR3 runs to 15 residues.

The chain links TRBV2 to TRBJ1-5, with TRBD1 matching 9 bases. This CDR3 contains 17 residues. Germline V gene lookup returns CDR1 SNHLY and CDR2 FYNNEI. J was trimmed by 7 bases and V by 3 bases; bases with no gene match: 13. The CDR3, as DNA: TGTGCCAGCAGTGATTCTATAGGACAGGGGAAACACCAGCCCCAGCATTTT. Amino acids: CASSDSIGQGKHQPQHF.

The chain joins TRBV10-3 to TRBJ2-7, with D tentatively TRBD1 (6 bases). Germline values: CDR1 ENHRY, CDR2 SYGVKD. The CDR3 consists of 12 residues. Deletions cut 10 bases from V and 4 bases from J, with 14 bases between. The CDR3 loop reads CATSQGSYEQYF. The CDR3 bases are TGTGCCACATCACAGGGATCTTACGAGCAGTACTTC.

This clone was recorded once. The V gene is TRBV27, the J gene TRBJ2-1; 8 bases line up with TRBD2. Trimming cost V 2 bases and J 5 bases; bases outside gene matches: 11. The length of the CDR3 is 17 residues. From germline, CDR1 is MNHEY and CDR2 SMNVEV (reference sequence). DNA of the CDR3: TGTGCCAGCAGTTTAGTCGGGCGGGCGGGGGGCAACAATGAGCAGTTCTTC. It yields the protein CASSLVGRAGGNNEQFF.